This T cell receptor beta chain was captured by sequencing in a study of blood T cell repertoires in COVID-19. Only in-frame clones appear in the TCRdb table, and some are missing; sequencing was by immunoSEQ multiplex PCR. The sample holds about 68,000 clones, over 75% seen once. Germline trimming cut 4 bases from V and 12 bases from J; bases unmatched to any gene: 14. The germline V gene has CDR1 SGHRS and CDR2 YFSETQ. This CDR3 contains 15 residues. The V call is TRBV5-1, the J call TRBJ2-1; 9 bases line up with TRBD2. The sequence was collected from a man aged 50-59 years with acute or convalescent COVID-19. The specimen sequenced was peripheral blood. In nucleotides, the CDR3 is TGCGCCAGCAGCACTAGCGGGCAGTCCGGGGGGTTGCAGTTCTTC. Translating it yields CASSTSGQSGGLQFF.